This TCR beta chain was sequenced for a study of PD-1 blockade in classical Hodgkin lymphoma. Study observations and caveats: Whereas CD4+ TCR diversity had risen significantly by C4D1, CD8+ TCR diversity had not. Baseline diversity resembling that of newly diagnosed patients was seen in complete responders. Before treatment, TCR diversity in newly diagnosed patients was reportedly lower than in healthy donors. Exclusion covered patients beginning nivolumab under 1 year post-ASCT.

CDR3 length: 13 residues. Germline CDR1 is MNHNS and CDR2 is SASEGT. V dropped 3 bases and J dropped 0 bases, with 5 bases sitting between them. Details on this clone: The antigen is unknown.

There was relapse after autologous stem cell transplantation in every patient, and there was variation in brentuximab vedotin exposure. Produced via immunoSEQ multiplex PCR; TCRdb's table is partial and in-frame only. This sample yields tens of thousands of clones, of which 80% to 90% are seen a single time; 7.7% belongs to the top ten. This receptor was taken from a human donor with classical Hodgkin lymphoma. The sequenced sample was peripheral blood mononuclear cells (PBMCs), obtained before the second cycle of nivolumab. The chain is built from TRBV6-1 and TRBJ1-2; the D is unclear. The CDR3 nucleotides read TGTGCCAGCAGTGAGACCGCTAACTATGGCTACACCTTC. This translates into CASSETANYGYTF.